This TCR beta chain was sequenced for a study of T cells in Graves' hyperthyroidism and ophthalmopathy. About the research overall: Initial diagnosis, before any treatment, was when peripheral blood was collected.

When ophthalmopathy did not progress within 18 months, Graves' hyperthyroidism was considered stable. RNA transcripts served as the template for amplifying TCR beta CDR3 regions. With the HTBI primer set, the TCR CDR3 went through a first round of RT-PCR. In TCRdb, the multiplex PCR reads were re-called with MiXCR into one record per CDR3 protein. The sample lists some 770,000 distinct CDR3 sequences; 16% were seen once. The CDR3 runs to 14 residues. Looked up from germline, CDR1 is DFQATT and CDR2 is SNEGSKA (reference sequence). V dropped 3 bases and J dropped 4 bases, with 16 bases sitting between them. Many counts were recorded for this clonotype.

Material: blood. This clonotype was obtained from a man younger than 35 with Graves' hyperthyroidism. The V and J genes are TRBV20-1 and TRBJ2-7, with D possibly being TRBD2 (6 bases). For the CDR3, the DNA is TGCAGTGCTAGGTCCGCGCGGGGAATATACGAGCAGTACTTC. It encodes CSARSARGIYEQYF.